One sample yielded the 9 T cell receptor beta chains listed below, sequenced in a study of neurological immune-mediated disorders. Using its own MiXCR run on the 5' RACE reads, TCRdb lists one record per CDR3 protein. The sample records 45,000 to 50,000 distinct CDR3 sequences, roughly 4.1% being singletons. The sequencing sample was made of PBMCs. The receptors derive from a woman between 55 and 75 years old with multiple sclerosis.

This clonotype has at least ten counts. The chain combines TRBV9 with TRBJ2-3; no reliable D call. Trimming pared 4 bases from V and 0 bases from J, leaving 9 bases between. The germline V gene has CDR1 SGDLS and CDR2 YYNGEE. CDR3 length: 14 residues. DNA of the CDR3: TGTGCCAGCAGCTTCCAGACTAGCACAGATACGCAGTATTTT. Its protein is CASSFQTSTDTQYF.

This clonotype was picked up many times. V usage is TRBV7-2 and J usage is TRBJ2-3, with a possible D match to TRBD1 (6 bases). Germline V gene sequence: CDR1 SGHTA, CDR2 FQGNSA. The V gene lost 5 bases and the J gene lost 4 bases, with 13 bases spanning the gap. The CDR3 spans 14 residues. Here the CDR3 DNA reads TGTGCCAGCAGCCCAAGCAGGGGTTCAGATACGCAGTATTTT. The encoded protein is CASSPSRGSDTQYF.

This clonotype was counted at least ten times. CDR3 amino acids: CASSPFPRADTQYF. The CDR3 DNA sequence: TGCGCCAGCAGCCCTTTCCCTCGCGCAGATACGCAGTATTTT. The rearrangement uses TRBV4-1 and TRBJ2-3; D not certain. The germline gives CDR1 MGHRA, CDR2 YSYEKL. V was cut by 4 bases and J by 4 bases, with 12 bases left in between. This CDR3 region has 14 residues.

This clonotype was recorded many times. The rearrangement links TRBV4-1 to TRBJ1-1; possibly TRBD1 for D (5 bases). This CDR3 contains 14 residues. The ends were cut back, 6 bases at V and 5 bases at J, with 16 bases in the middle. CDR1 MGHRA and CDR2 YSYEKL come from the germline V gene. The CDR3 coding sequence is TGCGCCAGCAGTCTACAGGTCTCTGGGACTGAAGCTTTCTTT. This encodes CASSLQVSGTEAFF.

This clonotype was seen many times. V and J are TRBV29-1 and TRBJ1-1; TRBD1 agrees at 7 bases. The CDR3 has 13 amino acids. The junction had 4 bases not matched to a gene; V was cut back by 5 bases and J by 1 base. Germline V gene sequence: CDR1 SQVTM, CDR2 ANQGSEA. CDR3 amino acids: CSVTGTANTEAFF. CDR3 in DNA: TGCAGCGTTACCGGGACAGCGAACACTGAAGCTTTCTTT.

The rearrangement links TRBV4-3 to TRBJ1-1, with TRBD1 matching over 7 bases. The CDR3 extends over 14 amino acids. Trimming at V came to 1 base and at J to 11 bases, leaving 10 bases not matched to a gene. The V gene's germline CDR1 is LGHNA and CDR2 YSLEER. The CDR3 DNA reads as TGCGCCAGCAGCCAAGGAGTAGACAGGGCGGCCGCTTTCTTT. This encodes CASSQGVDRAAAFF.

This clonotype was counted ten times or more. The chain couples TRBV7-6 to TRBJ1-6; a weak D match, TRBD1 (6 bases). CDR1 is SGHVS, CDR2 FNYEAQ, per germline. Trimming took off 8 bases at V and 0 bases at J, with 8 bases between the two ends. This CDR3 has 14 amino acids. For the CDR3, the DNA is TGTGCCAGCGGACAGAGCTCCTATAATTCACCCCTCCACTTT. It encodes CASGQSSYNSPLHF.

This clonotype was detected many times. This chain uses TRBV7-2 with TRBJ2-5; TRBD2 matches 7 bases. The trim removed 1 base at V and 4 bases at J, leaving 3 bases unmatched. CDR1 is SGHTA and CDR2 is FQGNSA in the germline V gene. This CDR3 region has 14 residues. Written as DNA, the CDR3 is TGTGCCAGCAGCTTAGACCGGGAGGTAGAGACCCAGTACTTC. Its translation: CASSLDREVETQYF.

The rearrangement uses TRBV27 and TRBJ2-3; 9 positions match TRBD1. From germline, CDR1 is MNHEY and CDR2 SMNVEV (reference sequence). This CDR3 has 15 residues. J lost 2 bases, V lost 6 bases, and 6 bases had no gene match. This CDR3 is CASRWGTGNTDTQYF. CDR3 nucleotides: TGTGCCAGCAGGTGGGGGACAGGGAACACAGATACGCAGTATTTT.